This paragraph covers one T cell receptor beta chain sequence. This record belongs to a study of T cell changes during pregnancy in multiple sclerosis. TCRdb's table, derived via immunoSEQ multiplex PCR, lists solely in-frame clones and lacks some. The sample consists of tens of thousands of clones, 93% of them appearing once. This CDR3 comprises 15 residues. The V and J ends lost 1 base and 4 bases respectively, with 14 bases between them. Germline CDR1 reads SGDLS; CDR2 reads YYNGEE. The gene calls are TRBV9 and TRBJ2-5, with D unresolved. The starting material was peripheral blood, obtained in the second trimester of pregnancy. This TCR was recovered from a female donor with multiple sclerosis, enrolled in a pregnancy study. This chain's CDR3 is CASSVLGSWAETQYF. CDR3 DNA sequence: TGTGCCAGCAGCGTATTGGGTAGTTGGGCAGAGACCCAGTACTTC.